This record covers a single T cell receptor beta chain. This entry is derived from a study of CD8 T cells in Susac syndrome. With random hexamers, about 0.5 to 1 ug RNA was reverse transcribed. By means of immunoSEQ multiplex PCR, TCR beta CDR3 spanning 54 Vbeta and 13 Jbeta underwent amplification. TCRdb re-derived calls from the immunoSEQ multiplex PCR reads in MiXCR, one entry per CDR3 protein. The data contain some 400,000 distinct CDR3 sequences, approximately 89% of them singletons. Trimming left V 3 bases short and J 3 bases short, with 12 bases between. The CDR3 is 15 amino acids. The multiple sclerosis control cohort comprised treatment-naive individuals presenting with stable or active relapsing-remitting disease. It was negative isolation that provided the CD8+ and CD4+ T cells, whereas TEMRA cells were enriched by FACS.

Input material: CD8+ T cells from PBMCs. This chain connects TRBV12-3 or TRBV12-4 to TRBJ2-1; possibly TRBD2 for D (6 bases). The TCR originated in a human donor with multiple sclerosis. The CDR3 here is CASSFTSPIYNEQFF. CDR3 in DNA: TGTGCCAGCAGTTTCACTAGCCCAATCTACAATGAGCAGTTCTTC.